This T cell receptor beta chain was captured in a study of blood T cell repertoires in COVID-19 (dated by TCRdb to about 2020). Looking at the study overall: Samples covering the acute and convalescent phases of COVID-19 were provided by collaborators in the United States, Italy and Spain. The prospective study material was composed of cDNA or gDNA derived from T cells, B-cell-depleted T cells, or PBMCs. Subjects who had been exposed to COVID-19, were actively infected with it, or had recovered from it provided the deeply sampled blood TCRbeta repertoires that made up the dataset. The repertoires were released in a freely available public database meant as a resource for research on the immune response to SARS-CoV-2. The samples were drawn from two sources: the first 160 participants of the ongoing ImmuneRACE study, and 1,200 or so subjects contributed by 6 global collaborators. A de-identified subject ID, COVID-19 status, age in years and sex were almost always included in the sample metadata. Where available, HLA class I and class II types were taken from metadata supplied by the sample provider and were not determined by assay-based typing. Broad study findings and their caveats: The amount of clinical and demographic metadata varied by source and participant and was provided uncurated.

CDR1 and CDR2 were assigned from the germline V gene (reference sequence) as GTSNPN and SVGIG. V is cut back by 8 bases and J by 9 bases, with 10 bases in the junction unmatched. The CDR3 sequence holds 13 residues, the cysteine and phenylalanine included. Of the read, only the CDR3 DNA is kept; its 39 bases are in frame from base 1. TCRbeta CDR3 regions were amplified from genomic DNA by means of the immunoSEQ Assay, a bias-controlled multiplex PCR. In the authors' own workflow: The number of nucleated cells in each sample was estimated by amplification of reference gene primers within the assay. Sequence reads were collapsed and filtered to measure the absolute abundance of every unique TCRbeta CDR3 rearrangement. For each sample, productive Simpson clonality was calculated by taking the square root of Simpson's diversity index across productive rearrangements. Drawn from immuneACCESS, this table holds only the in-frame rearrangements with V and J called that TCRdb kept. Clones are partly lost; checked studies trace under half to an unresolved V gene and leave the rest unexplained. V and J calls and clone size follow that table, whereas D and trimming were derived from the DNA. The sample yields approximately 180,000 clones; 75% to 90% were counted once. The ten most abundant clones make up approximately 9.9% of the sample.

Whole blood was collected in K2EDTA tubes by collaborating institutions according to the institutions' own protocols. For TCRbeta analysis, collaborators shipped samples in one of three forms: frozen whole blood, isolated PBMCs, or DNA extracted from either of those sample types. A remark on this clone: Its antigen remains unidentified. It has no much larger one-base neighbor in the sample; base qualities were not kept.

The rearranged segments are TRBV30 and TRBJ2-1; 10 central nucleotides agree with TRBD2. The sequence came from a human donor with active or convalescent COVID-19. The donor label of this sample is uncertain. The specimen sequenced was peripheral blood. The nucleotide sequence reads TGTGCCCTCCGAGTAGCGGGGGGCGGTGAGCAGTTCTTC. Translated, it reads CALRVAGGGEQFF.